This T cell receptor beta chain was recovered during a study of response to subunit inactivated influenza vaccine. The germline V gene has CDR1 MNHNS and CDR2 SASEGT. This CDR3 has 13 residues. The V gene lost 8 bases and the J gene lost 3 bases, with 11 bases spanning the gap. This clonotype has only a few counts. Using its own MiXCR run on the RT-PCR reads, TCRdb lists one record per CDR3 protein. The sample records more than 550,000 distinct CDR3 sequences, approximately 11% being singletons. These data also featured in a second study, about T cells expressing NK-cell markers. As reported in that work: The authors generated TCR beta cDNA through 5'RACE template switching with UMIs. With respect to HCMV, seven of the eight sequenced donors were seropositive, and one was seronegative.

The J gene is TRBJ2-1, the V gene TRBV6-1; perhaps TRBD2 as D (6 bases). This sample comprised PBMCs from blood, obtained on the day of vaccination. The clonotype was recovered from a man aged 50 to 60 who received an inactivated influenza vaccine. As DNA, the CDR3 is TGTGCCAGCGGCGGGGCTTTCTACAATGAGCAGTTCTTC. Protein: CASGGAFYNEQFF.